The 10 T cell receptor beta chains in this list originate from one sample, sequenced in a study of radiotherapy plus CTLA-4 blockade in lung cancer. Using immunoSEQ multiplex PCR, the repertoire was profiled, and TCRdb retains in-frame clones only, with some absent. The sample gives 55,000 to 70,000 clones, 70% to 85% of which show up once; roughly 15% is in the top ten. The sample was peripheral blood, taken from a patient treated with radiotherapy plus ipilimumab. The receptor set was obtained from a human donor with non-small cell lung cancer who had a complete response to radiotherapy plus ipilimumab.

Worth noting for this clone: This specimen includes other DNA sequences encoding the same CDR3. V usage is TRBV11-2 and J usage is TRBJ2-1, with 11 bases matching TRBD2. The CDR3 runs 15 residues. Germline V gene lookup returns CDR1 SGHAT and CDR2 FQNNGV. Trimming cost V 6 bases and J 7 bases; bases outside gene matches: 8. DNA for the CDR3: TGTGCCAGCAGGGCTAGCGGGGGGACTTGGAATGAGCAGTTCTTC. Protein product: CASRASGGTWNEQFF.

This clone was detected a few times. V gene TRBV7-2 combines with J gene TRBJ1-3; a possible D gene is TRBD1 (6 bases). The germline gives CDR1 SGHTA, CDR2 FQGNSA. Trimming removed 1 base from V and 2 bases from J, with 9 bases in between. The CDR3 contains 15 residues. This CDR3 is CASSLVQGTGNTIYF. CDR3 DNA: TGTGCCAGCAGCTTAGTACAGGGAACTGGAAACACCATATATTTT.

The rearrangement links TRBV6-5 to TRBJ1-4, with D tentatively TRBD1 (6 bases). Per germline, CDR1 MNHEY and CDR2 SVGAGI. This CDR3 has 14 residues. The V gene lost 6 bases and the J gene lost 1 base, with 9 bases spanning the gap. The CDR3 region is CASRLQGTNEKLFF. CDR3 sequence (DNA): TGTGCCAGCAGACTACAGGGAACTAATGAAAAACTGTTTTTT.

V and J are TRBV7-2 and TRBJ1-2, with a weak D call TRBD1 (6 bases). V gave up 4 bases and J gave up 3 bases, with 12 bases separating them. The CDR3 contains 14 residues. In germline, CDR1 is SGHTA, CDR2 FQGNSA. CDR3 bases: TGTGCCAGCAGCTCGGGAACAGGGTACTATGGCTACACCTTC. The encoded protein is CASSSGTGYYGYTF.

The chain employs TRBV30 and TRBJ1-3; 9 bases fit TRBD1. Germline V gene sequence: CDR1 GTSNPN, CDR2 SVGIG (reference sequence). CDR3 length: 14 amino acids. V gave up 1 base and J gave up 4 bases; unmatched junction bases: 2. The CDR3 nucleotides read TGTGCCTGGAGTGGGACAGGGGAAGGAAACACCATATATTTT. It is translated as CAWSGTGEGNTIYF.

The CDR3 bases are TGTGCCAGTAGTAAGGAGGGGGGGGTCGCCCAGTTCTTC. It yields the protein CASSKEGGVAQFF. The chain uses TRBV19 and TRBJ2-1, with D possibly matching TRBD2 (7 bases). The CDR3 consists of 13 residues. V was pared by 4 bases and J by 13 bases, with 17 bases between. The germline CDR1 and CDR2 sequences are LNHDA and SQIVND (reference sequence). Full variable domain (remainder filled in from reference TRBV19 and TRBJ2-1): DGGITQSPKYLFRKEGQNVTLSCEQNLNHDAMYWYRQDPGQGLRLIYYSQIVNDFQKGDIAEGYSVSREKKESFPLTVTSAQKNPTAFYLCASSKEGGVAQFFGPGTRLTVL.

The CDR3 here is CASIIDSDEAFF. The CDR3 DNA reads TGTGCCAGCATCATCGACAGTGATGAAGCTTTCTTT. This rearrangement joins TRBV7-2 to TRBJ1-1, with TRBD1 as a possible D gene (5 bases). Germline lookup yields CDR1 SGHTA and CDR2 FQGNSA. This CDR3 contains 12 residues. Trimming took off 7 bases at V and 7 bases at J, with 13 bases between the two ends.

The CDR3 coding sequence is TGTGCCAGCAGTTACACCCTACAGGGGAACTATGGCTACACCTTC. The encoded protein is CASSYTLQGNYGYTF. The chain uses TRBV6-5 and TRBJ1-2; TRBD1 aligns across 7 bases. The junction had 5 bases not matched to a gene; V was cut back by 2 bases and J by 2 bases. The CDR3 runs to 15 residues. Germline V gene lookup returns CDR1 MNHEY and CDR2 SVGAGI.

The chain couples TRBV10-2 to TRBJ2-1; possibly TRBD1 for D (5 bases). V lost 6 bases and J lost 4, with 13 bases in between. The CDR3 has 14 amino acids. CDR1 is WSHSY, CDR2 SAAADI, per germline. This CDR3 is CASSSGPFYNEQFF. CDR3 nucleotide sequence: TGCGCCAGCAGCTCAGGGCCCTTTTACAATGAGCAGTTCTTC.

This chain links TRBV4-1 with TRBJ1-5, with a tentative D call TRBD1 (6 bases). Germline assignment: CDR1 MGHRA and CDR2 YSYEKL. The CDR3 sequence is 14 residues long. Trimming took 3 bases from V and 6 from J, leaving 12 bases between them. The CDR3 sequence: CASSQWGGGQPQHF. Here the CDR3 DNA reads TGCGCCAGCAGCCAGTGGGGGGGCGGTCAGCCCCAGCATTTT.